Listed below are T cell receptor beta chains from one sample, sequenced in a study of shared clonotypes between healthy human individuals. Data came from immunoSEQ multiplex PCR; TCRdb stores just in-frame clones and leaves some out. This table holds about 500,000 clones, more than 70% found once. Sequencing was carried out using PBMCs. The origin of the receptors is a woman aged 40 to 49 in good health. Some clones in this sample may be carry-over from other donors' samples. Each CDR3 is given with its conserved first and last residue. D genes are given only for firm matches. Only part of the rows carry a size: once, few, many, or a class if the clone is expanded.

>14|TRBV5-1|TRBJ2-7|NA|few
CASSPRQGGYEQYF
TGCGCCAGCAGCCCGCGACAGGGAGGCTACGAGCAGTACTTC
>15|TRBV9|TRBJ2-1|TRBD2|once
CASSIGLAGNNEQFF
TGTGCCAGCAGCATCGGACTAGCGGGGAACAATGAGCAGTTCTTC
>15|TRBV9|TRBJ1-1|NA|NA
CASSPSGGRNTEAFF
TGTGCCAGCAGCCCCAGCGGGGGGCGGAACACTGAAGCTTTCTTT
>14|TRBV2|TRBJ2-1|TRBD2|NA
CATGGVKPGNEQFF
TGTGCTACGGGGGGGGTTAAACCTGGGAATGAGCAGTTCTTC
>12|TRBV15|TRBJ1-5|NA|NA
CATSRANQPQHF
TGTGCCACCAGCAGAGCGAATCAGCCCCAGCATTTT
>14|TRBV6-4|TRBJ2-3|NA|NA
CASSASYPTDTQYF
TGTGCCAGCAGTGCATCTTACCCCACAGATACGCAGTATTTT
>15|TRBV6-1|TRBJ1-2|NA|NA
CASSIGTVSGYGYTF
TGTGCCAGCAGTATCGGAACAGTCTCTGGGTATGGCTACACCTTC
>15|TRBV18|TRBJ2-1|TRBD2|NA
CASSPLREGFNEQFF
TGTGCCAGCTCACCGTTGCGGGAGGGTTTCAATGAGCAGTTCTTC
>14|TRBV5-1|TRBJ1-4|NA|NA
CASSRQGSNEKLFF
TGCGCCAGCAGCCGCCAGGGTTCTAATGAAAAACTGTTTTTT
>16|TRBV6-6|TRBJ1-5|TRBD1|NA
CASSYPGQGTNQPQHF
TGTGCCAGCAGTTACCCCGGACAGGGTACCAATCAGCCCCAGCATTTT
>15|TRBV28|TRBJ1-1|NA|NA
CASSLGGGMDTEAFF
TGTGCCAGCAGTTTAGGGGGCGGGATGGACACTGAAGCTTTCTTT
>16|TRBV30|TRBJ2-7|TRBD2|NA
CAWSALRLAGVYEQYF
TGTGCCTGGAGTGCCCTTCGACTAGCGGGAGTCTACGAGCAGTACTTC
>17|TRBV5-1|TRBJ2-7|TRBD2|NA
CASSSSISGGLSYEQYF
TGCGCCAGCAGCTCATCCATCAGCGGGGGACTCTCCTACGAGCAGTACTTC
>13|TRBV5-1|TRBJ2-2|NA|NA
CASSLGLTGELFF
TGCGCCAGCAGCTTGGGCCTCACCGGGGAGCTGTTTTTT
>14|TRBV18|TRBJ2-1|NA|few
CASSPYRTGDEQFF
TGTGCCAGCTCACCATATCGGACGGGGGATGAGCAGTTCTTC
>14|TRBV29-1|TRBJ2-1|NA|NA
CSVDRLITHHEQFF
TGCAGCGTTGATCGGCTGATTACCCACCATGAGCAGTTCTTC
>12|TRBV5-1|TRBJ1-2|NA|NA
CASSWDGGGYTF
TGCGCCAGCAGCTGGGACGGAGGTGGCTACACCTTC
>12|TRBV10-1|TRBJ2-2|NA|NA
CASRFNTGELFF
TGCGCCAGCAGGTTTAACACCGGGGAGCTGTTTTTT
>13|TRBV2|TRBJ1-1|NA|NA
CASTSNRDTEAFF
TGTGCCAGCACTTCGAACCGGGACACTGAAGCTTTCTTT
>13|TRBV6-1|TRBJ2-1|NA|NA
CASGKVDYNEQFF
TGTGCCAGCGGGAAAGTAGATTACAATGAGCAGTTCTTC
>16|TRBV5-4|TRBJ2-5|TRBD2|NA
CASSPGLAGRQETQYF
TGTGCCAGCAGCCCTGGACTAGCGGGGAGGCAGGAGACCCAGTACTTC
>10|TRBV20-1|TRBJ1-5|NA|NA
CSAQEQPQHF
TGCAGTGCTCAAGAACAGCCCCAGCATTTT
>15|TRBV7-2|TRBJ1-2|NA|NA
CASSKPGPPGHGYTF
TGTGCCAGCAGCAAACCGGGACCCCCAGGGCATGGCTACACCTTC